The present TCR beta chain was sequenced within a study of lymphopenia after photon versus proton radiotherapy. The repertoire was sequenced with immunoSEQ multiplex PCR; TCRdb's copy has only in-frame clones and lacks some. The sample shows 35,000 to 45,000 clones, more than 70% of them seen only once. The germline V gene has CDR1 SGHAT and CDR2 FQNNGV. This CDR3 is 16 amino acids long. V was pared by 4 bases and J by 0 bases, with 15 bases between. This specimen consisted of peripheral blood, obtained from a patient treated with photon-based radiotherapy. The chain links TRBV11-2 to TRBJ1-2, with a possible D match to TRBD1 (6 bases). The sequence derives from a middle-aged man with gastric cancer. The CDR3 DNA follows: TGTGCCAGCAGCTCAAACCGGGACACTTCTAACTATGGCTACACCTTC. Its translation is CASSSNRDTSNYGYTF.